The clone carrying this T cell receptor beta chain was detected many times. Unique molecular identifiers were incorporated into the prepared TCRbeta library. In TCRdb, the PCR reads were re-called with MiXCR into one record per CDR3 protein. The sample records over 200,000 distinct CDR3 sequences, roughly 10% being singletons. Germline loops: CDR1 SGHKS, CDR2 YYEKEE (reference sequence). The length of the CDR3 is 12 residues. Trimming took 4 bases from V and 2 from J, leaving 6 bases between them. This entry comes from a study of T-cell reconstitution after alpha-beta-depleted transplantation in children.

The V call is TRBV5-5, the J call TRBJ2-5; D gene ambiguous. The sequencing here drew on PBMCs from the stem cell graft donor, taken from the stem cell graft. The receptor comes from a human donor who donated a stem cell graft to a child with acute lymphoblastic leukemia. In DNA, the CDR3 is TGTGCCAGCAGCAGGCAGCAAGAGACCCAGTACTTC. Protein sequence: CASSRQQETQYF. Filled out from reference TRBV5-5 and TRBJ2-5, the complete variable domain reads DAGVTQSPTHLIKTRGQQVTLRCSPISGHKSVSWYQQVLGQGPQFIFQYYEKEERGRGNFPDRFSARQFPNYSSELNVNALLLGDSALYLCASSRQQETQYFGPGTRLLVL.